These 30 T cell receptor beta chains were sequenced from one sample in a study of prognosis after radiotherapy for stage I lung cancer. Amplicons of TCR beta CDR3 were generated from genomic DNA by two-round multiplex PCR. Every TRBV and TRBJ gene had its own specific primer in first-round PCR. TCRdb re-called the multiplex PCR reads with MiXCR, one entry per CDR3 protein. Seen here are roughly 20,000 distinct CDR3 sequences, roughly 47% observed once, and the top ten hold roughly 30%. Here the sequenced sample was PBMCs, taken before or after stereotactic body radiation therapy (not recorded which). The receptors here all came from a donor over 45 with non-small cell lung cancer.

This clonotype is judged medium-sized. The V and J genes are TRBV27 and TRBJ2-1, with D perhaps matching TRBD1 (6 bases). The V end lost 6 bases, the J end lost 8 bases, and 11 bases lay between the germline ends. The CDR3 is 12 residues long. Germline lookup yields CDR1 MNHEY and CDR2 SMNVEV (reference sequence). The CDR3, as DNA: TGTGCCAGCAGGACAGGTTTCGATGAGCAGTTCTTC. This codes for CASRTGFDEQFF.

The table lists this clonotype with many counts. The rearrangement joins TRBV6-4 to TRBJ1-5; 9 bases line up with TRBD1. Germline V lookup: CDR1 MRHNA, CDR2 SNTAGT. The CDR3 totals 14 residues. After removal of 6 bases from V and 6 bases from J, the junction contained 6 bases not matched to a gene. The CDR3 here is CASSWDRAGQPQHF. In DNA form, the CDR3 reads TGTGCCAGCAGCTGGGACAGGGCGGGTCAGCCCCAGCATTTT.

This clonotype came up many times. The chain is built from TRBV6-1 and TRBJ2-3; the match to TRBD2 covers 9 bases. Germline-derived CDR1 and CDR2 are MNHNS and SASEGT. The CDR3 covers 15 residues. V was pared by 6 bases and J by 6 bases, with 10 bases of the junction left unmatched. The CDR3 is CASRFSGSIVDTQYF. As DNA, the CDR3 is TGTGCCAGCAGGTTTAGCGGGAGTATCGTCGATACGCAGTATTTT.

The CDR3 loop reads CASSSDAEALTF. Written as DNA, the CDR3 is TGTGCCAGCAGTTCGGACGCCGAGGCCCTCACCTTC. The chain carries TRBV28 and TRBJ1-2; no definite D call. In germline, CDR1 is MDHEN, CDR2 SYDVKM. Trimming removed 4 bases from V and 13 bases from J, with 16 bases in between. This CDR3 comprises 12 residues.

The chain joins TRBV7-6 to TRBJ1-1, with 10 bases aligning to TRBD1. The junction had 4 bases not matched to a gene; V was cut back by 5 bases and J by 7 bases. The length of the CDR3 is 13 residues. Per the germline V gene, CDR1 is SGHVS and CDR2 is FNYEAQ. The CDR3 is CASSLWDRGEAFF. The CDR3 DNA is TGTGCCAGCAGCCTATGGGACAGGGGTGAAGCTTTCTTT.

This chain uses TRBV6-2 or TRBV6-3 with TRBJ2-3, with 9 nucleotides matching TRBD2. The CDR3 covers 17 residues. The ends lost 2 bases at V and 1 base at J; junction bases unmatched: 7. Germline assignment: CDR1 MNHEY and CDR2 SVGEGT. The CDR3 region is CASSYTFLAGGTDTQYF. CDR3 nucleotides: TGTGCCAGCAGTTACACCTTTTTAGCGGGAGGCACAGATACGCAGTATTTT.

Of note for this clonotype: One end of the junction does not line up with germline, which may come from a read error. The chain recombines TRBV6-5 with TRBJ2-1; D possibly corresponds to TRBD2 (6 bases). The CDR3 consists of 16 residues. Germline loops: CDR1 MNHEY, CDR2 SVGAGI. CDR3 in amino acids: CASSYSSTSWSHEQFF. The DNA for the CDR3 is TGTGCCAGCAGCTACTCGAGTACTAGCTGGAGTCATGAGCAGTTCTTC.

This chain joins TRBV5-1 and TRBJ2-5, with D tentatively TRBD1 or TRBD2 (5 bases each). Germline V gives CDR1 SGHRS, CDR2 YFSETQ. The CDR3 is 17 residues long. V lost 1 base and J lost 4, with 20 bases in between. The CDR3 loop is CASSLLRPGQSGETQYF. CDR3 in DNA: TGCGCCAGCAGCTTGCTAAGGCCGGGGCAGTCGGGAGAGACCCAGTACTTC. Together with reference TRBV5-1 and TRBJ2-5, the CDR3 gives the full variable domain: KAGVTQTPRYLIKTRGQQVTLSCSPISGHRSVSWYQQTPGQGLQFLFEYFSETQRNKGNFPGRFSGRQFSNSRSEMNVSTLELGDSALYLCASSLLRPGQSGETQYFGPGTRLLVL.

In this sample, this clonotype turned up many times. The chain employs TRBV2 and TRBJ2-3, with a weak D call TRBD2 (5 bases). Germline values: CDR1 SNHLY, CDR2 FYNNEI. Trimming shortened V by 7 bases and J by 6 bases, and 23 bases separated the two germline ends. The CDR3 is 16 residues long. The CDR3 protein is CASKIFASFLSDTQYF. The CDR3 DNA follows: TGTGCCAGCAAAATCTTCGCTAGCTTTCTATCGGATACGCAGTATTTT.

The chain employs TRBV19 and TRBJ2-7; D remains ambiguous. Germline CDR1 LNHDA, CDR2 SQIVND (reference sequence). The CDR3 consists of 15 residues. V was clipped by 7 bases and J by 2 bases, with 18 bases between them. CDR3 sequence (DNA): TGTGCCAGTAAGAGCCGGGCCGAGGTTACCTACGAGCAGTACTTC. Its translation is CASKSRAEVTYEQYF.

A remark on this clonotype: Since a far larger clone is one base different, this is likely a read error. Here the CDR3 DNA reads TGTGCCAGCAGTCTCTTCCACCAGGCGGGAGGGCCGGTCGAGCAGTACTTC. Its translation: CASSLFHQAGGPVEQYF. This sequence joins TRBV6-8 and TRBJ2-7; 9 bases fit TRBD2. With 5 bases clipped from V and 6 bases from J, the junction kept 17 bases outside the gene matches. This CDR3 is built from 17 residues. The germline V gene has CDR1 MNHGY and CDR2 SAAAGT.

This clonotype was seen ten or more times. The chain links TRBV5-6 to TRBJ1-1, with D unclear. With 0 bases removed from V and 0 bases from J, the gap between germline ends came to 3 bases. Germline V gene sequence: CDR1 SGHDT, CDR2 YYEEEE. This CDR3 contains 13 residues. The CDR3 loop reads CASSLEVNTEAFF. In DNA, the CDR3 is TGTGCCAGCAGCTTGGAGGTGAACACTGAAGCTTTCTTT.

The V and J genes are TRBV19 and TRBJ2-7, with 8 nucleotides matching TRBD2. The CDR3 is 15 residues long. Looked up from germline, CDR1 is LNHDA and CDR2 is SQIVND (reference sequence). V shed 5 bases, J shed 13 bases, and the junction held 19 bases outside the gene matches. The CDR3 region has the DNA TGTGCCAGTAGTTCCAAGCGGGAGCCACCCTACGATCATTACTTC. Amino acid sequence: CASSSKREPPYDHYF.

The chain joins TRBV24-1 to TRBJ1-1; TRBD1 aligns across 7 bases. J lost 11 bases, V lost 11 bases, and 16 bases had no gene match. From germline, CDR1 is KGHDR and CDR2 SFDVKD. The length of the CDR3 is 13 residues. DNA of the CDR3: TGTGCCAGCAGCCCAACGCCAGGGGGACGGGCTTTCTTT. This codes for CASSPTPGGRAFF.

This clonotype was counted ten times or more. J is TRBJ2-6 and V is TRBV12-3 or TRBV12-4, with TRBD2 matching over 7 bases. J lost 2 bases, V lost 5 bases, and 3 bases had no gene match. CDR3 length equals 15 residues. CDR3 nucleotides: TGTGCCAGCAGTATAGGGAGGGCTGGGGCCAACGTCCTGACTTTC. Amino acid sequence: CASSIGRAGANVLTF.

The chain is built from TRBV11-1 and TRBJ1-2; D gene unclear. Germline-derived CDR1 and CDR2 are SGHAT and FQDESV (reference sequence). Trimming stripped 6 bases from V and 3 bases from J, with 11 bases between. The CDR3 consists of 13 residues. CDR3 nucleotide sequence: TGTGCCAGCAGTGTGGCAGCCTACTATGGCTACACCTTC. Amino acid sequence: CASSVAAYYGYTF.

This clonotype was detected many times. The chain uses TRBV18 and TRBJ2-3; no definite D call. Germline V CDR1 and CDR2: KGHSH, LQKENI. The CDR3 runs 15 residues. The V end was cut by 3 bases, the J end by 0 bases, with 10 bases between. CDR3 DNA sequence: TGTGCCAGCTCACCTTCGGTACAAAGCACAGATACGCAGTATTTT. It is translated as CASSPSVQSTDTQYF.

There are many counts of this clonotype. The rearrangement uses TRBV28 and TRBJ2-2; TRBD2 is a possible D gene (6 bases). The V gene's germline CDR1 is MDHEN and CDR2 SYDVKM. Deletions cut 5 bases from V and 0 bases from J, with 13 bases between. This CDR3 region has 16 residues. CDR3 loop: CASSKQLASNTGELFF. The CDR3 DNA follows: TGTGCCAGCAGTAAACAACTAGCCTCGAACACCGGGGAGCTGTTTTTT.

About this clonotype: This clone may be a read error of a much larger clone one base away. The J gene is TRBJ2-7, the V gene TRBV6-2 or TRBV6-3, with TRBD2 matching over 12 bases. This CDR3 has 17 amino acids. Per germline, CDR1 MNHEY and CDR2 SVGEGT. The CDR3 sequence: CAGSPRLAGVPSYEQYF. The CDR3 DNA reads TGTGCCGGCAGTCCCAGACTAGCGGGAGTGCCCTCGTACGAGCAGTACTTC.

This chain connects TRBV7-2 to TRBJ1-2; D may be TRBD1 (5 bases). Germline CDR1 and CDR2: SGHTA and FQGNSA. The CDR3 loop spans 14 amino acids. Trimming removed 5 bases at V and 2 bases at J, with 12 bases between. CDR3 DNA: TGTGCCAGCAGCATGGACACGGGGAACTATGGCTACACCTTC. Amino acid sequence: CASSMDTGNYGYTF.

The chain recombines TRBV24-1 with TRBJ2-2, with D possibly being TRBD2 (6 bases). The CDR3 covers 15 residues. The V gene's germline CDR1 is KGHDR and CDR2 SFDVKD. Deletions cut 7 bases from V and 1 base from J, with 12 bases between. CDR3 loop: CATRGEAGNTGELFF. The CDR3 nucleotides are TGTGCCACCAGGGGGGAGGCGGGGAACACCGGGGAGCTGTTTTTT.

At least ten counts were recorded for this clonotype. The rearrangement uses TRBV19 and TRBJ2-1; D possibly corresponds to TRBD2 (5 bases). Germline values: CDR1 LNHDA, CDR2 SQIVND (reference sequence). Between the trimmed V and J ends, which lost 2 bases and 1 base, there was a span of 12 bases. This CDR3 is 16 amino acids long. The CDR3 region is CASSITGTRSYNEQFF. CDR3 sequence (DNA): TGTGCCAGTAGTATAACGGGAACACGGTCCTACAATGAGCAGTTCTTC.

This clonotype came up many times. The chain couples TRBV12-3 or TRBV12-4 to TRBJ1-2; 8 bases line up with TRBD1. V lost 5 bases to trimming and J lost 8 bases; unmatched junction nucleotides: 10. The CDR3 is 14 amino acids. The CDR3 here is CASSLDGTGRGYTF. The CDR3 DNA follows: TGTGCCAGCAGTCTCGACGGGACAGGCCGCGGCTACACCTTC.

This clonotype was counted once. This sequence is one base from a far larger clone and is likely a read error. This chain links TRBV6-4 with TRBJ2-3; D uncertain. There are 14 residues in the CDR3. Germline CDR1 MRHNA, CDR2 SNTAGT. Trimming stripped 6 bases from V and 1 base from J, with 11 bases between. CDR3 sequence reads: CASSRYRRTDTQYF. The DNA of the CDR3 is TGTGCCAGCAGCCGGTACCGCCGCACAGATACGCAGTATTTT.

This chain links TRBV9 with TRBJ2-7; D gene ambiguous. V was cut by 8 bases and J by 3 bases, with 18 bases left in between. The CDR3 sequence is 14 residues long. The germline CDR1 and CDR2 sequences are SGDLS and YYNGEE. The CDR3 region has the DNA TGTGCCAGTTCTACGAGCCTAGGAAACTACGAGCAGTACTTC. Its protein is CASSTSLGNYEQYF.

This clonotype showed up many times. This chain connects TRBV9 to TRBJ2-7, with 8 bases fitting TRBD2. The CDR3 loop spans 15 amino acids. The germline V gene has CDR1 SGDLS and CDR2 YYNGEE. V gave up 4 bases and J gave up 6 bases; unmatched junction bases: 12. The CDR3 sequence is CASSSPSGGVAEQYF. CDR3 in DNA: TGTGCCAGCAGCTCTCCCAGCGGGGGTGTGGCCGAGCAGTACTTC.

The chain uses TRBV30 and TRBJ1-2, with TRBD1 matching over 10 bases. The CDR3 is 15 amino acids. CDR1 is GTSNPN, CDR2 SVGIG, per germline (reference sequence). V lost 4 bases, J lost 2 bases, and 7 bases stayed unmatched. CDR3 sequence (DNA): TGTGCCTGGAAGGGAGTGACAGGGGGCAACTATGGCTACACCTTC. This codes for CAWKGVTGGNYGYTF. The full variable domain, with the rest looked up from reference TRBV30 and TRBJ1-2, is SQTIHQWPATLVQPVGSPLSLECTVEGTSNPNLYWYRQAAGRGLQLLFYSVGIGQISSEVPQNLSASRPQDRQFILSSKKLLLSDSGFYLCAWKGVTGGNYGYTFGSGTRLTVV.

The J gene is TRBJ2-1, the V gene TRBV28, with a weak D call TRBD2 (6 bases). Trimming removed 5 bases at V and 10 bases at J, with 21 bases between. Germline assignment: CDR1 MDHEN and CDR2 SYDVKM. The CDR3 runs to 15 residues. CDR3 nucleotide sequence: TGTGCCAGCAGTGCCGTACTATTGGGAGGATGGGAGCAGTTCTTC. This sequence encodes CASSAVLLGGWEQFF.

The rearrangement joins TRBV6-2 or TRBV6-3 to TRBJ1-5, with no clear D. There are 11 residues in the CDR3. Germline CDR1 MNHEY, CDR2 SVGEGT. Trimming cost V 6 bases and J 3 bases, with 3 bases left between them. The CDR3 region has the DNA TGTGCCAGCAGCTACAATCAGCCCCAGCATTTT. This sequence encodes CASSYNQPQHF.

In DNA form, the CDR3 reads TGTGCCAGCAGTCCCCTTGACTATAACTCCTACGAGCAGTACTTC. Encoded protein: CASSPLDYNSYEQYF. The chain recombines TRBV28 with TRBJ2-7; the D gene is possibly TRBD2 (5 bases). This CDR3 is 15 amino acids long. The ends were cut back, 5 bases at V and 0 bases at J, with 14 bases in the middle. From germline, CDR1 is MDHEN and CDR2 SYDVKM.